This T cell receptor (beta chain) emerged from a study of CD8+ T cells in alopecia areata. The CDR3 is 15 amino acids. Deletions cut 0 bases from V and 2 bases from J, with 12 bases between. Germline CDR1 reads SGDLS; CDR2 reads YYNGEE. Treatment described: oral pan-JAK inhibitor, 5-10 mg twice daily. Extracted RNA was reverse transcribed, and the resulting cDNA served as sequencing template. Generated by immunoSEQ multiplex PCR, the TCRdb table keeps only in-frame clones and is missing some. The data hold about 140,000 clones, with roughly 54% observed a single time. This receptor was taken from a human donor with alopecia areata. This chain connects TRBV9 to TRBJ2-7, with TRBD2 as a possible D gene (5 bases). This specimen consisted of CD8+ T cells sorted from blood, obtained at week 4, from a patient treated with tofacitinib. CDR3 DNA: TGTGCCAGCAGCGTAGGTGAGGACTCGGCCTACGAGCAGTACTTC. Its protein is CASSVGEDSAYEQYF.